This T cell receptor beta chain was identified during a study of blood T cell repertoires in COVID-19. Trimming took off 0 bases at V and 5 bases at J, with 11 bases between the two ends. Germline V lookup: CDR1 MNHEY, CDR2 SVGAGI. This CDR3 spans 15 amino acids. In the authors' methods: How many nucleated cells were present was estimated from reference gene primer amplification. The assay was immunoSEQ multiplex PCR, and TCRdb's table has in-frame clones only and misses some. That table is the source of V, J and clone size, and D and trimming were worked out from the DNA. The sample lists more than 75,000 clones, around 84% occurring once.

This TCR was recovered from a human donor in a cohort sampled during active COVID-19. This chain links TRBV6-5 with TRBJ1-5; possible D gene TRBD1, 6 bases. Sequenced material: peripheral blood. CDR3 loop: CASSYSGQRDQPQHF. CDR3 bases: TGTGCCAGCAGTTACTCTGGACAGAGAGATCAGCCCCAGCATTTT.